Sequencing of this T cell receptor (beta chain) was carried out in a study of Ad26.COV2.S vaccination and SARS-CoV-2 variants. On this clone: The antigen remains undetermined.

Assay used: immunoSEQ multiplex PCR; TCRdb lists only in-frame clones, some missing. Seen here are about 480,000 clones, 87% observed once, and the top ten hold roughly 13%. Study observations and caveats: The study found higher spike-specific TCR breadth in vaccine than placebo recipients. Reportedly, after vaccination the spike-specific CD8+ and CD4+ T cell responses displayed substantial breadth.

Treatment: some 19 received Ad26.COV2.S at low or high dose, single or two shots; roughly five received placebo; per-sample allocation not given. Samples came from day 63 after the first vaccine or placebo injection. The V segment lost 7 bases and the J segment 1 base; nucleotides outside the gene matches: 8. The germline CDR1 and CDR2 sequences are SGDLS and YYNGEE. The CDR3 loop spans 15 amino acids. The TCR was taken from a person aged 18-60 years who received the Ad26.COV2.S COVID-19 vaccine or a placebo. The sequencing here drew on peripheral blood, taken in a trial of Ad26.COV2.S vaccine versus placebo. This chain connects TRBV9 to TRBJ2-5, with 9 bases that match TRBD2. CDR3 amino acids: CASGREGLIQETQYF. The CDR3, as DNA: TGTGCCAGCGGGCGGGAGGGCCTTATCCAAGAGACCCAGTACTTC.